Listed below are T cell receptor beta chains from one sample, sequenced in a study of cytomegalovirus exposure and HLA in healthy donors. Assay: immunoSEQ multiplex PCR; the TCRdb copy retains only in-frame clones and omits some. The sample has around 130,000 clones, around 79% seen once. Material: PBMCs. The receptors originated from a woman in her late teens or twenties in good health and CMV-seronegative. Each CDR3 is given without its conserved first and last residue. Fields, in order: J gene, V gene, CDR3 protein.

J: TRBJ2-1; V: TRBV6-4; CDR3: ASSDMRQIQF
J: TRBJ1-2; V: TRBV5-1; CDR3: ASSLAQGQGYGYT
J: TRBJ1-2; V: TRBV19; CDR3: ASSIRSYGYT
J: TRBJ2-3; V: TRBV4-3; CDR3: ASSQGGPPLTDTQY
J: TRBJ2-3; V: TRBV27; CDR3: ASSLKAGGPDTQY
J: TRBJ1-1; V: TRBV7-8; CDR3: ASSLAQSEAF
J: TRBJ1-4; V: TRBV7-8; CDR3: ASSPRDYRVWEKLF
J: TRBJ2-7; V: TRBV10-1; CDR3: ASTGTSGSHEQY
J: TRBJ1-6; V: TRBV27; CDR3: ASSPQQGSYNSPLH
J: TRBJ2-1; V: TRBV9; CDR3: ASSVVGGPSYNEQF
J: TRBJ2-1; V: TRBV6-1; CDR3: ASGRDSYNEQF
J: TRBJ1-5; V: TRBV6-5; CDR3: ASARDRGGNQPQH
J: TRBJ1-1; V: TRBV4-1; CDR3: ASSRRRENTEAF
J: TRBJ1-2; V: TRBV19; CDR3: ASNTGQGEGYT
J: TRBJ1-1; V: TRBV20-1; CDR3: SAQGDTEAF
J: -; V: TRBV2; CDR3: ASSKEALGEQY
J: TRBJ2-1; V: TRBV6-1; CDR3: ASSEAGGASEQF
J: TRBJ2-5; V: TRBV18; CDR3: ASSPGQQETQY
J: TRBJ1-1; V: TRBV7-8; CDR3: ASSPRWQGRNTEAF
J: TRBJ1-2; V: TRBV30; CDR3: AWSGSGGYGYT
J: TRBJ1-1; V: TRBV6-5; CDR3: ASRKRADNEAF
J: TRBJ2-5; V: TRBV25-1; CDR3: ASSERGQGQETQY
J: TRBJ2-7; V: TRBV4-1; CDR3: ASSPSTGSSYEQY
J: TRBJ2-1; V: TRBV14; CDR3: ASSQAGYNEQF
J: TRBJ2-1; V: TRBV7-2; CDR3: ASSLDRGVNEQF
J: TRBJ2-5; V: TRBV30; CDR3: AWSRSGGFPETQY
J: TRBJ2-6; V: TRBV11-2; CDR3: ASSLERGSTGANVLT
J: TRBJ2-2; V: TRBV9; CDR3: ASSVEGAGVGKKINTGELF
J: TRBJ2-7; V: TRBV9; CDR3: ASSVDAGTYEQY
J: TRBJ2-1; V: TRBV4-1; CDR3: ASSQVDMGLAGANEQF
J: TRBJ1-2; V: TRBV18; CDR3: ASSPAKGQISYYGYT
J: TRBJ1-1; V: TRBV11-2; CDR3: ASTPDRGPNTEAF
J: TRBJ2-3; V: TRBV5-6; CDR3: ASRWTGADTQY
J: -; V: TRBV11-2; CDR3: ASSLSGLAAYEQY
J: TRBJ1-1; V: TRBV5-1; CDR3: ASSLTGNTEAF
J: TRBJ1-4; V: TRBV6-1; CDR3: ASMPQTNEKLF
J: TRBJ1-2; V: TRBV25-1; CDR3: ASRGQADGYT
J: TRBJ1-2; V: TRBV9; CDR3: ASRGEGQGPRSAGYT
J: TRBJ1-2; V: TRBV9; CDR3: ASSVGPGNYGYT
J: TRBJ1-1; V: TRBV18; CDR3: ASSPGAGMNTEAF
J: TRBJ1-2; V: TRBV5-6; CDR3: ASSLANVPNSYT
J: -; V: TRBV5-1; CDR3: ASSLQAARRNDEQY
J: TRBJ1-4; V: TRBV30; CDR3: AWGSAGHRVF
J: TRBJ1-1; V: TRBV7-3; CDR3: ASSQTGNTEAF
J: TRBJ1-2; V: TRBV7-9; CDR3: SSSSVTGHNYGYT
J: TRBJ1-5; V: TRBV6-1; CDR3: ASSVGGAYQPQH
J: TRBJ2-7; V: TRBV7-9; CDR3: ASSLGQAFSYEQY
J: TRBJ2-5; V: TRBV7-9; CDR3: ASSPPWASGRGSETQY
J: TRBJ1-6; V: TRBV30; CDR3: AWSGGQGNSPLH
J: TRBJ2-1; V: TRBV5-8; CDR3: ASSSGSENEQF
J: TRBJ1-3; V: TRBV10-3; CDR3: AISEAGTGEGNTIY
J: TRBJ2-5; V: TRBV7-7; CDR3: ASSLGSRRAGLQETQY
J: TRBJ1-3; V: TRBV5-1; CDR3: ASSGTGTRGPGNTIY
J: TRBJ2-1; V: TRBV5-1; CDR3: ASSPGQGSYNEQF
J: TRBJ1-1; V: TRBV7-9; CDR3: ASSPLNTEAF
J: TRBJ1-5; V: TRBV2; CDR3: ASSPQIQPQH
J: TRBJ2-1; V: TRBV11-2; CDR3: ASSLGTGYNEQF
J: TRBJ1-6; V: TRBV21-1; CDR3: ASNVSGTGAYNSPLH